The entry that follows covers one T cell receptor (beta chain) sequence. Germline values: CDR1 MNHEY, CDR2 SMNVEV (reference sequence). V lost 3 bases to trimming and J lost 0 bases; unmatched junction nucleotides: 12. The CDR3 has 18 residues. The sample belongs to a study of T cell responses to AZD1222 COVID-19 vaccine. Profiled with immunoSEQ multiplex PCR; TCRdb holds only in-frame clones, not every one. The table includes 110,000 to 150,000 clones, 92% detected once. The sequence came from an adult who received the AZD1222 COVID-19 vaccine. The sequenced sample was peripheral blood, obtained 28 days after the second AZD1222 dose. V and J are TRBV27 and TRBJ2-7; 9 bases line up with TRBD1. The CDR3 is CASSLGGTGYESSYEQYF. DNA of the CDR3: TGTGCCAGCAGTTTGGGCGGGACAGGGTACGAATCCTCCTACGAGCAGTACTTC.